The 12 T cell receptor beta chains listed next were all sequenced from one sample in a study of cytomegalovirus exposure and HLA in healthy donors. Primers included in the PCR were 60 Vbeta and 13 Jbeta primers. Generated by immunoSEQ multiplex PCR, the TCRdb table keeps only in-frame clones and is missing some. The table records about 86,000 clones, about four fifths of them present only once. Sequenced: PBMCs. These TCRs come from a woman between 40 and 55 years old in good health and CMV-seropositive.

This clone occurred a few times. The rearrangement uses TRBV2 and TRBJ1-1, with D tentatively TRBD1 (5 bases). This CDR3 region has 13 residues. The germline V gene has CDR1 SNHLY and CDR2 FYNNEI. The V end lost 6 bases, the J end lost 1 base, and 9 bases lay between the germline ends. CDR3 bases: TGTGCCAGCAGGACAGAGTCGAACACTGAAGCTTTCTTT. The encoded protein is CASRTESNTEAFF.

V is TRBV6-1 and J is TRBJ2-7, with TRBD1 matching 12 bases. V shed 4 bases, J shed 7 bases, and the junction held 8 bases outside the gene matches. The CDR3 length is 15 residues. CDR1 is MNHNS and CDR2 is SASEGT in the germline V gene. CDR3 protein: CASSGPGQGALEQYF. CDR3 in DNA: TGTGCCAGCAGTGGACCGGGACAGGGGGCGCTTGAGCAGTACTTC.

V is TRBV11-2 and J is TRBJ1-1; perhaps TRBD1 as D (5 bases). The CDR3 is 16 residues long. V lost 5 bases and J lost 4, with 20 bases in between. Germline CDR1 is SGHAT and CDR2 is FQNNGV. CDR3 region: CASSPYKLGGGTEAFF. CDR3 in DNA: TGTGCCAGCAGCCCATATAAGTTGGGGGGGGGCACTGAAGCTTTCTTT. Combining the CDR3 with reference TRBV11-2 and TRBJ1-1 gives the whole variable domain EAGVAQSPRYKIIEKRQSVAFWCNPISGHATLYWYQQILGQGPKLLIQFQNNGVVDDSQLPKDRFSAERLKGVDSTLKIQPAKLEDSAVYLCASSPYKLGGGTEAFFGQGTRLTVV.

The V and J genes are TRBV4-2 and TRBJ2-2; 7 bases match TRBD2. J gave up 2 bases and V 8 bases, and 5 bases lay outside the gene matches. CDR3 size: 14 residues. Germline CDR1 is LGHNA and CDR2 is YNFKEQ. The CDR3 DNA is TGTGCCAGCCGAGCGGGGAGTAACACCGGGGAGCTGTTTTTT. Translation: CASRAGSNTGELFF.

A few counts support this clone. The V and J genes are TRBV6-1 and TRBJ2-6, with D unclear. This CDR3 has 15 residues. Trimming shortened V by 3 bases and J by 0 bases, and 6 bases separated the two germline ends. Germline CDR1 is MNHNS and CDR2 is SASEGT. The CDR3 nucleotides read TGTGCCAGCAGTGATTTCGGCTCTGGGGCCAACGTCCTGACTTTC. This translates into CASSDFGSGANVLTF.

This clone was recorded a few times. The chain combines TRBV9 with TRBJ1-2; 7 positions match TRBD1. In germline, CDR1 is SGDLS, CDR2 YYNGEE. The V and J ends lost 0 bases and 8 bases, in that order; junction bases with no gene match: 7. This CDR3 has 14 amino acids. CDR3 in amino acids: CASSVGVTGYGYTF. The CDR3 DNA reads as TGTGCCAGCAGCGTAGGAGTGACAGGGTACGGCTACACCTTC.

V gene TRBV14 combines with J gene TRBJ1-5; a weak D match, TRBD1 (6 bases). Trimming removed 2 bases from V and 4 bases from J, with 18 bases in between. Germline loops: CDR1 SGHDN, CDR2 FVKESK. The CDR3 runs 17 residues. The CDR3: CASSQKRAGVTNQPQHF. Written as DNA, the CDR3 is TGTGCCAGCAGCCAAAAAAGAGCAGGGGTTACTAATCAGCCCCAGCATTTT.

V gene TRBV20-1 combines with J gene TRBJ2-7, with D possibly being TRBD2 (5 bases). V gave up 3 bases and J gave up 7 bases, with 10 bases separating them. The CDR3 spans 11 residues. In germline, CDR1 is DFQATT, CDR2 SNEGSKA (reference sequence). This chain's CDR3 is CSASLGGEQYF. The DNA of the CDR3 is TGCAGTGCTAGTTTAGGAGGAGAGCAGTACTTC.

This sequence joins TRBV5-6 and TRBJ2-5; a weak D match, TRBD1 (6 bases). Between the trimmed V and J ends, which lost 4 bases and 4 bases, there was a span of 14 bases. This CDR3 comprises 14 residues. Germline loops: CDR1 SGHDT, CDR2 YYEEEE. The CDR3 sequence: CASSMRGFAETQYF. The CDR3 coding sequence is TGTGCCAGCAGCATGAGGGGGTTTGCAGAGACCCAGTACTTC.

CDR3 DNA: TGTGCCAGCAGTTTTCCCGGGACTTATGAGCAGTTCTTC. It yields the protein CASSFPGTYEQFF. The gene calls are TRBV27 and TRBJ2-1, with D perhaps matching TRBD2 (6 bases). Per the germline V gene, CDR1 is MNHEY and CDR2 is SMNVEV (reference sequence). Trimming pared 3 bases from V and 8 bases from J, leaving 11 bases between. This CDR3 is built from 13 residues.

V usage is TRBV6-5 and J usage is TRBJ1-2; D uncertain. Germline CDR1 reads MNHEY; CDR2 reads SVGAGI. CDR3 length: 16 residues. V gave up 2 bases and J gave up 4 bases, with 17 bases separating them. In nucleotides, the CDR3 is TGTGCCAGCAGTTACGGAGGAGCCCCACGAAGCTATGGCTACACCTTC. Its translation is CASSYGGAPRSYGYTF.

This clone came up once. This chain links TRBV7-6 with TRBJ2-7; 9 positions match TRBD1. Losses at the gene ends were 2 bases for V and 2 bases for J; bases not matched to a gene: 4. There are 15 residues in the CDR3. Looked up from germline, CDR1 is SGHVS and CDR2 is FNYEAQ. CDR3 sequence (DNA): TGTGCCAGCAGCTTACGGGACAGGGAGGCCTACGAGCAGTACTTC. Its translation is CASSLRDREAYEQYF.